This passage covers 12 T cell receptor beta chains from one sample sequenced in a study of shared clonotypes between healthy human individuals. TCRdb's copy holds only in-frame clones and misses some; the assay was immunoSEQ multiplex PCR. The repertoire holds 2 million to 2.5 million clones, with 80% to 95% as singletons. The specimen sequenced was naive CD4+ T cells from PBMCs. Noted subset: CD45RA+ positively selected. These receptors were taken from a man between 18 and 29 years old in good health. Some clones in this sample may be carry-over from other donors' samples.

This chain's CDR3 is CASSSGTAGQPQHF. The CDR3 DNA sequence: TGTGCCAGCAGCTCCGGGACAGCAGGGCAGCCCCAGCATTTT. V is TRBV5-5 and J is TRBJ1-5, with 7 bases identical to TRBD1. The CDR3 extends over 14 amino acids. The V and J ends lost 3 bases and 7 bases, in that order; junction bases with no gene match: 7. Germline assignment: CDR1 SGHKS and CDR2 YYEKEE (reference sequence).

The J gene is TRBJ2-2, the V gene TRBV6-5; D is possibly TRBD2 (5 bases). Trimming pared 6 bases from V and 4 bases from J, leaving 9 bases between. This CDR3 contains 13 residues. CDR1 and CDR2 (germline): MNHEY, SVGAGI. CDR3 protein: CASSAEGTGELFF. The CDR3 region has the DNA TGTGCCAGCAGCGCCGAGGGCACCGGGGAGCTGTTTTTT.

The chain combines TRBV19 with TRBJ2-1, with D unclear. CDR3 size: 16 residues. Germline values: CDR1 LNHDA, CDR2 SQIVND (reference sequence). Trimming left V 0 bases short and J 10 bases short, with 19 bases between. CDR3 nucleotides: TGTGCCAGTAGTATAGATCGTGACCCAACGGTGTGGGAGCAGTTCTTC. It translates to CASSIDRDPTVWEQFF.

Concerning this clone itself: This same CDR3 is encoded by further DNA sequences in the sample. The chain couples TRBV5-1 to TRBJ1-1; 7 bases align to TRBD1. Losses at the gene ends were 4 bases for V and 7 bases for J; bases not matched to a gene: 1. This CDR3 has 11 amino acids. Germline V CDR1 and CDR2: SGHRS, YFSETQ. The CDR3 here is CASSPGGEAFF. In DNA, the CDR3 is TGCGCCAGCAGCCCAGGGGGTGAAGCTTTCTTT.

The rearrangement links TRBV5-1 to TRBJ2-3; a possible D gene is TRBD1 (5 bases). V shed 5 bases and J shed 6 bases, with 19 bases lying between them. Germline V gene lookup returns CDR1 SGHRS and CDR2 YFSETQ. This CDR3 spans 15 amino acids. CDR3: CASRSRNRMADTQYF. The CDR3 DNA reads TGCGCCAGCAGATCACGGAACAGGATGGCGGATACGCAGTATTTT.

This clone was seen more than once but under ten times. The chain is built from TRBV5-4 and TRBJ2-2, with D tentatively TRBD1 or TRBD2 (6 bases each). Per the germline V gene, CDR1 is SGHNT and CDR2 is YYREEE (reference sequence). Trimming removed 4 bases at V and 3 bases at J, with 10 bases between. This CDR3 has 14 residues. The DNA of the CDR3 is TGTGCCAGCAGCGGGGGGCGGCACACCGGGGAGCTGTTTTTT. Amino acid sequence: CASSGGRHTGELFF. The variable domain in full, with the rest retrieved from reference TRBV5-4 and TRBJ2-2, is ETGVTQSPTHLIKTRGQQVTLRCSSQSGHNTVSWYQQALGQGPQFIFQYYREEENGRGNFPPRFSGLQFPNYSSELNVNALELDDSALYLCASSGGRHTGELFFGEGSRLTVL.

With respect to this clone: Other DNA sequences within the sample encode an identical CDR3. The chain employs TRBV13 and TRBJ2-3, with 8 nucleotides matching TRBD1. Germline V lookup: CDR1 PRHDT, CDR2 FYEKMQ (reference sequence). The CDR3 has 15 residues. The junction had 7 bases not matched to a gene; V was cut back by 5 bases and J by 3 bases. CDR3 loop: CASSPRTGRTDTQYF. The CDR3 DNA reads TGTGCCAGCAGCCCTAGGACAGGGAGGACAGATACGCAGTATTTT.

CDR3 nucleotide sequence: TGTGCCAGCAGCCGAGTTAGGGTGGAGACCCAGTACTTC. This codes for CASSRVRVETQYF. This chain uses TRBV14 with TRBJ2-5; D is unresolved. The V end lost 4 bases, the J end lost 5 bases, and 11 bases lay between the germline ends. The CDR3 is made up of 13 amino acids. CDR1 and CDR2 from the germline V gene are SGHDN and FVKESK.

With regard to this clone: The same CDR3 also results from other DNA sequences found in this sample. The chain uses TRBV18 and TRBJ2-7, with 7 bases identical to TRBD2. In germline, CDR1 is KGHSH, CDR2 LQKENI. The CDR3 totals 14 residues. The V segment lost 6 bases and the J segment 0 bases; nucleotides outside the gene matches: 5. The CDR3, as DNA: TGTGCCAGCTCGCCGGGGAGGGCCTCCTACGAGCAGTACTTC. As protein: CASSPGRASYEQYF.

This rearrangement joins TRBV13 to TRBJ2-2; possible D gene TRBD1, 6 bases. CDR1 and CDR2 from the germline V gene are PRHDT and FYEKMQ (reference sequence). The V end was cut by 4 bases, the J end by 0 bases, with 15 bases between. This CDR3 is built from 17 residues. CDR3 amino acids: CASSSYRAYANTGELFF. Written as DNA, the CDR3 is TGTGCCAGCAGCTCCTACAGGGCCTATGCGAACACCGGGGAGCTGTTTTTT.

The chain couples TRBV5-1 to TRBJ2-2; the D gene is possibly TRBD1 (5 bases). The CDR3 runs 14 residues. The germline V gene has CDR1 SGHRS and CDR2 YFSETQ. With 2 bases removed from V and 4 bases from J, the gap between germline ends came to 9 bases. The CDR3 reads CASSLLTVTGELFF. The DNA for the CDR3 is TGCGCCAGCAGCTTACTGACAGTCACCGGGGAGCTGTTTTTT.

V usage is TRBV12-1 and J usage is TRBJ2-7. TRBV12-1 represents a pseudogene. The CDR3 is 15 residues long. CDR3 DNA: TGTGCCAGCAGCTTACAGACTCATCCTCGATACGAGCAGTACTTC. Protein sequence: CASSLQTHPRYEQYF.